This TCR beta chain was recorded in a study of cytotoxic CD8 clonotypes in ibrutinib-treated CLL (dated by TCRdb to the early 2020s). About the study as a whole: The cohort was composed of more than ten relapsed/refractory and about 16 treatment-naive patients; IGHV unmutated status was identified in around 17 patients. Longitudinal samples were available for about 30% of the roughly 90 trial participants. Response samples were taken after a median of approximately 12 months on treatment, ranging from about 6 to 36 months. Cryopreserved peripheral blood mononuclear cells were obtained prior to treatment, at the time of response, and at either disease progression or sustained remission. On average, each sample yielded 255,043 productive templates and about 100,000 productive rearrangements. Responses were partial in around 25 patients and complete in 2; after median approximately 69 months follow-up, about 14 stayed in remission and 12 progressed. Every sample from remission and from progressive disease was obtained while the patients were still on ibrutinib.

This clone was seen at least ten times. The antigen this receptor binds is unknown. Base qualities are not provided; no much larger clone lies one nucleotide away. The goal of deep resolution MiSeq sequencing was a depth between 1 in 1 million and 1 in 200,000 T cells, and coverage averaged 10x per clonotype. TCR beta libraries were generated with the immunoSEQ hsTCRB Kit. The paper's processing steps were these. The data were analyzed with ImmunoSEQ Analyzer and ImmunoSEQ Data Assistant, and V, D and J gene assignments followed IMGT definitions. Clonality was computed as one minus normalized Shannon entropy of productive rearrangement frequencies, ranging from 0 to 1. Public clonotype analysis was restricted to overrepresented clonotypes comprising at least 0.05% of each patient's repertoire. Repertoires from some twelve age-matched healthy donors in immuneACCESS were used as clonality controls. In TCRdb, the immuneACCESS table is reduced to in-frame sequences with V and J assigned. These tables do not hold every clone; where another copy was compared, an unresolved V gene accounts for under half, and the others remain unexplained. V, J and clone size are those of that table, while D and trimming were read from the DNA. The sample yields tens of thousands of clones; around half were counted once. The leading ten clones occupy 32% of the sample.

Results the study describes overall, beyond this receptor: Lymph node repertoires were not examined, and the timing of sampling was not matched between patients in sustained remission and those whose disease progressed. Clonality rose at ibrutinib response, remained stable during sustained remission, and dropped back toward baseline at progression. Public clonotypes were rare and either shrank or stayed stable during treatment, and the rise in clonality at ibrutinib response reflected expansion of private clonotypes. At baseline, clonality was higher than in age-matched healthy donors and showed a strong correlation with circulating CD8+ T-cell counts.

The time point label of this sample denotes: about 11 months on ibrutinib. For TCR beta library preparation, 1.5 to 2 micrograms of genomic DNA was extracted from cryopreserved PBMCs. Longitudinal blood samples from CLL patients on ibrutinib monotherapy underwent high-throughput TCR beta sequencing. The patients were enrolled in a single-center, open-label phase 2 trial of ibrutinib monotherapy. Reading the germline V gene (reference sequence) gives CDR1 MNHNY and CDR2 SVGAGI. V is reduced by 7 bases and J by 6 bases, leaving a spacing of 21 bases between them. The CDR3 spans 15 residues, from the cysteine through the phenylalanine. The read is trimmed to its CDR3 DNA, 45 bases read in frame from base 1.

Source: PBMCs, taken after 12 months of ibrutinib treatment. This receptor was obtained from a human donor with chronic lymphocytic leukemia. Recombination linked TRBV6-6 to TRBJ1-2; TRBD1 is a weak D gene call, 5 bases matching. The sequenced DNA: TGTGCCAGCACCACTGGGGGAGGGAGAATGCATGGCTACACCTTC. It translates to CASTTGGGRMHGYTF.